Shown below are 14 T cell receptor beta chains from a single sample sequenced in a study of long-term antiretroviral therapy in people with HIV. Running of the v3.0 immunoSEQ assay took place at survey level. The table came from immunoSEQ multiplex PCR; TCRdb's copy has only in-frame clones and leaves some out. The data hold tens of thousands of clones, with approximately 87% observed a single time. The sequencing here drew on unsorted PBMCs, taken 0.5 years after starting antiretroviral therapy. The receptors were gathered from a woman aged 18-30 years with HIV.

The chain uses TRBV5-1 and TRBJ2-3; 12 nucleotides match TRBD2. The CDR3 extends over 17 amino acids. CDR1 and CDR2 (germline): SGHRS, YFSETQ. The V and J ends lost 0 bases and 4 bases, in that order; junction bases with no gene match: 6. The CDR3 sequence is CASSLEPSGRAPDTQYF. The CDR3 DNA reads as TGCGCCAGCAGCTTGGAACCTAGCGGGAGGGCCCCAGATACGCAGTATTTT.

The rearrangement joins TRBV27 to TRBJ2-1; no clear D. V shed 4 bases and J shed 5 bases, with 12 bases lying between them. Per germline, CDR1 MNHEY and CDR2 SMNVEV (reference sequence). The length of the CDR3 is 14 residues. The chain's CDR3 is CASSSLGMNNEQFF. In DNA, the CDR3 is TGTGCCAGCAGTTCCCTCGGTATGAACAATGAGCAGTTCTTC.

The CDR3 here is CASSFAGSGEQYF. The DNA of the CDR3 is TGTGCCAGCAGTTTTGCGGGATCCGGCGAGCAGTACTTC. The chain combines TRBV2 with TRBJ2-7; the D gene is possibly TRBD2 (6 bases). Germline V gives CDR1 SNHLY, CDR2 FYNNEI. Deletions cut 5 bases from V and 6 bases from J, with 14 bases between. The length of the CDR3 is 13 residues.

This chain joins TRBV27 and TRBJ2-7, with D uncertain. The CDR3 consists of 13 residues. With 0 bases removed from V and 7 bases from J, the gap between germline ends came to 10 bases. Germline V gene data show CDR1 as MNHEY and CDR2 as SMNVEV (reference sequence). The DNA of the CDR3 is TGTGCCAGCAGTTTATCGATGCGGAATGAGCAGTACTTC. This codes for CASSLSMRNEQYF.

In DNA, the CDR3 is TGTGCCAGCAGCTTTGATCTAGCGGGAGGCGAGCAGTACTTC. Its translation is CASSFDLAGGEQYF. The V and J genes are TRBV11-3 and TRBJ2-7; TRBD2 agrees at 11 bases. The CDR3 sequence is 14 residues long. CDR1 is SGHNT and CDR2 is YENEEA in the germline V gene. The V gene end was trimmed by 3 bases and the J gene end by 6 bases; junction bases not matched to a gene: 4.

The rearrangement joins TRBV28 to TRBJ2-3; D unclear. Trimming cost V 7 bases and J 7 bases, with 12 bases left between them. The CDR3 covers 12 residues. Germline V gene data show CDR1 as MDHEN and CDR2 as SYDVKM. CDR3 nucleotides: TGTGCCAGCAATACGGCAGGTAATACGCAGTATTTT. Amino acid sequence: CASNTAGNTQYF.

J is TRBJ2-5 and V is TRBV5-4; no firm D call. This CDR3 spans 13 amino acids. Germline lookup yields CDR1 SGHNT and CDR2 YYREEE (reference sequence). Trimming took off 0 bases at V and 2 bases at J, with 5 bases between the two ends. The CDR3 reads CASSLGVQETQYF. CDR3 DNA sequence: TGTGCCAGCAGCTTGGGGGTACAAGAGACCCAGTACTTC.

The V and J genes are TRBV14 and TRBJ2-7; D possibly matches TRBD1 or TRBD2 (6 bases each). The CDR3 extends over 16 amino acids. Deletions cut 4 bases from V and 5 bases from J, with 21 bases between. CDR1 and CDR2 (germline): SGHDN, FVKESK. CDR3 in DNA: TGTGCCAGCAGCCTCCGGCCGGGGGCCCCCGACGACGAGCAGTACTTC. Its protein product is CASSLRPGAPDDEQYF.

The chain is built from TRBV6-6 and TRBJ2-7; 9 bases map to TRBD1. V gave up 9 bases and J gave up 6 bases; unmatched junction bases: 9. This CDR3 is built from 13 residues. CDR1 is MNHNY, CDR2 SVGAGI, per germline (reference sequence). DNA for the CDR3: TGTGCCAGTAGCCGGGACAGGGCCCTCGAGCAGTACTTC. Encoded protein: CASSRDRALEQYF.

The rearrangement uses TRBV19 and TRBJ1-1, with D perhaps TRBD1 (6 bases). Germline CDR1 LNHDA, CDR2 SQIVND (reference sequence). There are 14 residues in the CDR3. Trimming took off 5 bases at V and 1 base at J, with 11 bases between the two ends. The CDR3 DNA is TGTGCCAGTAGTCATACAGGGTGGAACACTGAAGCTTTCTTT. Residues: CASSHTGWNTEAFF.

V gene TRBV11-2 combines with J gene TRBJ2-7; D is possibly TRBD1 or TRBD2 (5 bases each). This CDR3 has 16 amino acids. The V gene's germline CDR1 is SGHAT and CDR2 FQNNGV. V lost 6 bases and J lost 3, with 21 bases in between. The DNA for the CDR3 is TGTGCCAGCAGACAAACCGGGACCAGCCTACACTACGAGCAGTACTTC. Residues: CASRQTGTSLHYEQYF.

The V and J genes are TRBV14 and TRBJ2-1; 15 bases are a match to TRBD2. In germline, CDR1 is SGHDN, CDR2 FVKESK. Trimming at V came to 1 base and at J to 3 bases, leaving 7 bases not matched to a gene. The CDR3 covers 19 residues. CDR3 DNA: TGTGCCAGCAGCCAAGTCCCAGGGACTAGCGGGAGGAGCTACAATGAGCAGTTCTTC. This encodes CASSQVPGTSGRSYNEQFF.

The chain links TRBV9 to TRBJ2-7; 7 positions match TRBD2. CDR3 length: 14 residues. J was trimmed by 4 bases and V by 7 bases; bases with no gene match: 11. CDR1 and CDR2 from the germline V gene are SGDLS and YYNGEE. In DNA form, the CDR3 reads TGTGCCAGCTCACTATCGGGGGGAGATTACGAGCAGTACTTC. It is translated as CASSLSGGDYEQYF.

V usage is TRBV4-2 and J usage is TRBJ2-7; either TRBD1 or TRBD2 may fit D (5 bases each). CDR3 length: 13 amino acids. Germline-derived CDR1 and CDR2 are LGHNA and YNFKEQ. Trimming shortened V by 4 bases and J by 2 bases, and 9 bases separated the two germline ends. The CDR3 region has the DNA TGTGCCAGCAGCCGCGAGGGGACCTACGAGCAGTACTTC. Translated, it gives CASSREGTYEQYF.